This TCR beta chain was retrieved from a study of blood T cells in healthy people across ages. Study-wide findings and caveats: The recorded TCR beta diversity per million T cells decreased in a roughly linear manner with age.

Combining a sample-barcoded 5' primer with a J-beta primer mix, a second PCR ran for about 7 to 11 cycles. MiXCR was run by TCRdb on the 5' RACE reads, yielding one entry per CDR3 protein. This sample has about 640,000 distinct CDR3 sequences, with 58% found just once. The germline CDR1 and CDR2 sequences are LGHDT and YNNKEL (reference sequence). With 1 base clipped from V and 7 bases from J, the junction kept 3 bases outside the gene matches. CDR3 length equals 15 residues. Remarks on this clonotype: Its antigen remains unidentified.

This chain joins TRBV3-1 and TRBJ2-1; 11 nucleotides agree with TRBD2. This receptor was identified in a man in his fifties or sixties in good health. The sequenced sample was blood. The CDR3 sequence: CASSQALAGENEQFF. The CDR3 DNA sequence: TGTGCCAGCAGCCAAGCACTAGCGGGGGAGAATGAGCAGTTCTTC.